This T cell receptor (beta chain) was identified during a study of shared clonotypes between healthy human individuals. Study-wide results and caveats: Researchers sampled only blood; tissue repertoires likely differ.

On this clone itself: Antigen: not known.

The length of the CDR3 is 16 residues. Germline CDR1 is SSHAT and CDR2 is FNYEAQ (reference sequence). Trimming took 0 bases from V and 0 from J, leaving 9 bases between them. On sorted subsets, replicate PCRs used approximately 200 ng DNA, or 25,000 to 35,000 T cell genomes. Generated by immunoSEQ multiplex PCR, the TCRdb table keeps only in-frame clones and is missing some. The table records about 680,000 clones, about 80% of them present only once. This chain links TRBV7-7 with TRBJ2-1, with TRBD2 as a possible D gene (6 bases). Specimen: memory CD4+ T cells sorted from blood. Subset noted: CD45RA-negative fraction. This sequence originates from a woman aged 25 to 39 in good health. CDR3 in amino acids: CASSLADGSSYNEQFF. CDR3 nucleotide sequence: TGTGCCAGCAGCTTAGCGGACGGGAGCTCCTACAATGAGCAGTTCTTC.